Given below is one T cell receptor (beta chain) in context. Its antigen is unidentified. As to treatment: roughly 10-day PBMC culture with coronavirus spike peptide pools or control peptides (ViraFEST assay). This entry comes from a study of vaccination and CD4 T cells after COVID-19. Study outcomes and limitations: A nonsignificant rise from around 20 to 38 was seen in the median number of SARS-CoV-2-reactive clonotypes.

The Oncomine TCR Beta short-read assay was applied to DNA of cultured CD4+ T cells. TCRdb redid the calling of the PCR reads with MiXCR, one entry per CDR3 protein. Seen here are about 25,000 distinct CDR3 sequences, approximately 49% observed once, and the top ten hold 5% to 6.5%. Germline V lookup: CDR1 DFQATT, CDR2 SNEGSKA (reference sequence). This CDR3 region has 15 residues. With 6 bases removed from V and 6 bases from J, the gap between germline ends came to 18 bases. The receptor comes from a human donor who had recovered from COVID-19. The sample consisted of CD4+ T cells from blood, cultured in vitro. The rearrangement joins TRBV20-1 to TRBJ1-6; the D is unclear. The CDR3 region is CSANTWRRLNSPLHF. DNA of the CDR3: TGCAGTGCAAACACGTGGCGGAGACTTAATTCACCCCTCCACTTT.